Each of the 15 T cell receptor beta chains below was sequenced from the same sample in a study of shared clonotypes between healthy human individuals. Sequencing used immunoSEQ multiplex PCR; TCRdb keeps in-frame clones, though not all of them. The data contain about 380,000 clones, about 96% of them singletons. Sequenced sample: memory CD8+ T cells sorted from blood. Stated subset: CD45RO+ cells pooled with CCR7-negative TemRA cells. The receptors shown here come from a man aged 25-40 years in good health.

The gene calls are TRBV5-1 and TRBJ2-7; possible D gene TRBD1, 5 bases. The germline gives CDR1 SGHRS, CDR2 YFSETQ. The CDR3 loop spans 12 amino acids. Trimming cost V 3 bases and J 13 bases, with 17 bases left between them. This chain's CDR3 is CASSSTGDNLYF. CDR3 DNA sequence: TGCGCCAGCAGCTCCACAGGAGATAACTTATACTTC.

This chain links TRBV10-3 with TRBJ1-6, with a tentative D call TRBD1 (5 bases). This CDR3 spans 14 amino acids. The ends were cut back, 4 bases at V and 9 bases at J, with 13 bases in the middle. Germline assignment: CDR1 ENHRY and CDR2 SYGVKD. The DNA for the CDR3 is TGTGCCATCAGTGGCAGGGTATCAGGTTCACCCCTCCACTTT. Translated: CAISGRVSGSPLHF.

This chain links TRBV30 with TRBJ1-1, with D perhaps TRBD1 (6 bases). The V end was cut by 1 base, the J end by 1 base, with 7 bases between. Germline V CDR1 and CDR2: GTSNPN, SVGIG (reference sequence). There are 13 residues in the CDR3. The DNA for the CDR3 is TGTGCCTGGAGTGAACAGGGGAACACTGAAGCTTTCTTT. Its translation: CAWSEQGNTEAFF.

This rearrangement joins TRBV6-5 to TRBJ1-4, with D hard to call. The length of the CDR3 is 15 residues. Germline lookup yields CDR1 MNHEY and CDR2 SVGAGI. Trimming pared 6 bases from V and 0 bases from J, leaving 11 bases between. The CDR3 sequence: CASSLDGPTNEKLFF. CDR3 bases: TGTGCCAGCAGCCTCGACGGGCCAACTAATGAAAAACTGTTTTTT.

About this clone itself: The same CDR3 also results from other DNA sequences found in this sample. The V and J genes are TRBV4-1 and TRBJ2-1, with no clear D. The germline gives CDR1 MGHRA, CDR2 YSYEKL. V was clipped by 1 base and J by 5 bases, with 6 bases between them. This CDR3 comprises 13 residues. CDR3 in amino acids: CASSQVGNNEQFF. In DNA, the CDR3 is TGCGCCAGCAGCCAAGTCGGTAACAATGAGCAGTTCTTC.

The rearrangement links TRBV7-9 to TRBJ2-1; TRBD2 agrees at 13 bases. Germline CDR1 and CDR2: SEHNR and FQNEAQ (reference sequence). CDR3 size: 19 residues. The trim removed 5 bases at V and 1 base at J, leaving 11 bases unmatched. The CDR3 is CASSPPGLAGDGSYNEQFF. The DNA for the CDR3 is TGTGCCAGCAGCCCTCCCGGACTAGCGGGAGACGGGTCCTACAATGAGCAGTTCTTC.

V and J are TRBV4-1 and TRBJ2-5; weak D call: TRBD1 (5 bases). V lost 8 bases and J 1 base, leaving 14 bases between the germline ends. Germline CDR1 is MGHRA and CDR2 is YSYEKL. The CDR3 length is 14 residues. CDR3 amino acids: CASRPRVGQETQYF. The DNA of the CDR3 is TGCGCCAGCCGCCCCAGGGTCGGCCAAGAGACCCAGTACTTC.

This clone was seen only once. The chain joins TRBV6-1 to TRBJ2-7; TRBD2 aligns across 12 bases. The CDR3 loop spans 15 amino acids. After removal of 6 bases from V and 0 bases from J, the junction contained 3 bases not matched to a gene. Germline V lookup: CDR1 MNHNS, CDR2 SASEGT. The CDR3 nucleotides read TGTGCCAGCAGGGTGACTAGCGGGAGCTCCTACGAGCAGTACTTC. Protein product: CASRVTSGSSYEQYF.

The chain combines TRBV14 with TRBJ1-2; the D is unclear. The germline V gene encodes CDR1 SGHDN and CDR2 FVKESK. CDR3 length: 14 residues. The V and J ends lost 0 bases and 8 bases respectively, with 13 bases between them. The chain's CDR3 is CASSQDPPRRGYTF. The CDR3 DNA reads as TGTGCCAGCAGCCAAGATCCCCCTCGGCGAGGCTACACCTTC. Full variable domain (missing parts from reference TRBV14 and TRBJ1-2): EAGVTQFPSHSVIEKGQTVTLRCDPISGHDNLYWYRRVMGKEIKFLLHFVKESKQDESGMPNNRFLAERTGGTYSTLKVQPAELEDSGVYFCASSQDPPRRGYTFGSGTRLTVV.

V gene TRBV18 combines with J gene TRBJ2-5; D perhaps matches TRBD2 (6 bases). Germline lookup yields CDR1 KGHSH and CDR2 LQKENI. The germline V and J ends were trimmed by 6 bases and 1 base, with 12 bases remaining between them. The CDR3 runs 14 residues. In DNA, the CDR3 is TGTGCCAGCTCCCTCGGACTACCCCAAGAGACCCAGTACTTC. Its translation is CASSLGLPQETQYF.

V usage is TRBV4-1 and J usage is TRBJ2-1, with 11 bases identical to TRBD2. V was pared by 1 base and J by 4 bases, with 3 bases of the junction left unmatched. Germline CDR1 and CDR2: MGHRA and YSYEKL. This CDR3 contains 16 residues. In nucleotides, the CDR3 is TGCGCCAGCAGCCAAGGGGGGACTAGCGGTTACAATGAGCAGTTCTTC. Translating gives CASSQGGTSGYNEQFF.

This chain links TRBV10-3 with TRBJ2-1, with 7 nucleotides matching TRBD2. The CDR3 covers 12 residues. Germline lookup yields CDR1 ENHRY and CDR2 SYGVKD. V dropped 2 bases and J dropped 14; count of bases not matched to a gene: 6. The CDR3 DNA sequence: TGTGCCATCAGTGAGATAGCGGGTCCGGAGTTCTTC. Protein sequence: CAISEIAGPEFF.

The rearrangement links TRBV30 to TRBJ1-3; a weak D match, TRBD1 (5 bases). Germline CDR1 and CDR2: GTSNPN and SVGIG (reference sequence). This CDR3 region has 15 residues. Trimming took off 0 bases at V and 1 base at J, with 10 bases between the two ends. CDR3 residues: CAWSVGAGSGNTIYF. CDR3 DNA: TGTGCCTGGAGTGTTGGGGCAGGGTCTGGAAACACCATATATTTT.

The V gene is TRBV7-3, the J gene TRBJ2-1, with 10 bases fitting TRBD1. Per germline, CDR1 SGHTA and CDR2 FQGTGA. The CDR3 covers 18 residues. V shed 1 base, J shed 8 bases, and the junction held 14 bases outside the gene matches. The CDR3 sequence: CASSLKGRVGTGVYEQFF. The DNA for the CDR3 is TGTGCCAGCAGCTTAAAGGGGCGGGTCGGGACAGGGGTCTATGAGCAGTTCTTC.

The chain couples TRBV27 to TRBJ2-7, with 10 bases aligning to TRBD1. Germline CDR1 and CDR2: MNHEY and SMNVEV (reference sequence). With V trimmed by 4 bases and J by 6 bases, 6 bases remained unmatched. This CDR3 has 14 residues. The CDR3 loop reads CASSSSGQGGEQYF. CDR3 DNA: TGTGCCAGCAGTTCATCCGGACAGGGGGGCGAGCAGTACTTC.